A single sample is the source of the 15 T cell receptor beta chains below, sequenced in a study of OX40 agonist ivuxolimab in advanced cancers. Some clones are missing from TCRdb's copy, which holds only in-frame ones; the method was immunoSEQ multiplex PCR. The repertoire has 25,000 to 35,000 clones, roughly 80% of them found once; the top ten carry 18%. Sequences were derived from CD4+ or CD8+ T cells sorted from blood, sampled in a trial of the OX40 agonist ivuxolimab. The receptors shown here come from an adult with an advanced solid tumor such as melanoma, head and neck, liver or kidney cancer.

This chain uses TRBV2 with TRBJ1-2, with 8 bases fitting TRBD1. The CDR3 has 15 amino acids. Losses at the gene ends were 5 bases for V and 4 bases for J; bases not matched to a gene: 9. The germline V gene has CDR1 SNHLY and CDR2 FYNNEI. CDR3 nucleotides: TGTGCCAGCAGTCTCCCAGGGGGCAGAGGCTATGGCTACACCTTC. This encodes CASSLPGGRGYGYTF.

The chain links TRBV19 to TRBJ2-1; 7 bases fit TRBD2. This CDR3 is 13 amino acids long. Germline lookup yields CDR1 LNHDA and CDR2 SQIVND (reference sequence). J gave up 5 bases and V 5 bases, and 3 bases lay outside the gene matches. Here the CDR3 reads CASSLGLDNEQFF. CDR3 nucleotides: TGTGCCAGTAGTCTCGGACTAGACAATGAGCAGTTCTTC.

The V call is TRBV19, the J call TRBJ2-5, with 11 bases identical to TRBD1. The CDR3 loop spans 15 amino acids. Germline values: CDR1 LNHDA, CDR2 SQIVND (reference sequence). Losses at the gene ends were 7 bases for V and 5 bases for J; bases not matched to a gene: 9. CDR3 sequence (DNA): TGTGCCAGTACCACAACGGACAGGGGGCTTGAGACCCAGTACTTC. Its protein product is CASTTTDRGLETQYF.

The chain carries TRBV5-6 and TRBJ2-7; the D is unclear. Germline V gene data show CDR1 as SGHDT and CDR2 as YYEEEE. The V gene lost 0 bases and the J gene lost 3 bases, with 7 bases spanning the gap. The CDR3 covers 13 residues. CDR3 protein: CASSLGVGYEQYF. Written as DNA, the CDR3 is TGTGCCAGCAGCTTGGGGGTGGGCTACGAGCAGTACTTC. Complete variable domain (other parts from reference TRBV5-6 and TRBJ2-7): DAGVTQSPTHLIKTRGQQVTLRCSPKSGHDTVSWYQQALGQGPQFIFQYYEEEERQRGNFPDRFSGHQFPNYSSELNVNALLLGDSALYLCASSLGVGYEQYFGPGTRLTVT.

The chain combines TRBV18 with TRBJ1-6, with 8 bases fitting TRBD1. Germline lookup yields CDR1 KGHSH and CDR2 LQKENI. The CDR3 extends over 13 amino acids. V gave up 3 bases and J gave up 8 bases; unmatched junction bases: 0. CDR3 loop: CASSPDRDSPLHF. The CDR3 DNA is TGTGCCAGCTCACCGGACAGGGATTCACCCCTCCACTTT.

The J gene is TRBJ1-5, the V gene TRBV9; no clear D. V lost 0 bases and J 0 bases, leaving 7 bases between the germline ends. The CDR3 has 15 amino acids. CDR1 is SGDLS and CDR2 is YYNGEE in the germline V gene. The chain's CDR3 is CASSVDASSNQPQHF. CDR3 coding DNA: TGTGCCAGCAGCGTAGACGCGAGTAGCAATCAGCCCCAGCATTTT.

The V and J genes are TRBV6-1 and TRBJ2-5; weak D call: TRBD1 (6 bases). The DNA matches TRBJ2-7 better at its end, which makes the J call doubtful. Germline V gene lookup returns CDR1 MNHNS and CDR2 SASEGT. This CDR3 spans 13 amino acids. CDR3 in DNA: TGTGCCAGCAGTGACAGGGGCTCCTACGAGCAGTACTTC. Translating gives CASSDRGSYEQYF.

The chain links TRBV7-9 to TRBJ2-7, with 9 bases fitting TRBD1. The CDR3 spans 16 residues. V shed 6 bases, J shed 3 bases, and the junction held 12 bases outside the gene matches. Germline CDR1 is SEHNR and CDR2 is FQNEAQ (reference sequence). This CDR3 reads CASSYTGGQIFYEQYF. The CDR3 region has the DNA TGTGCCAGCAGTTATACAGGGGGCCAAATTTTCTACGAGCAGTACTTC. The full variable domain, completed using reference TRBV7-9 and TRBJ2-7, is DTGVSQNPRHKITKRGQNVTFRCDPISEHNRLYWYRQTLGQGPEFLTYFQNEAQLEKSRLLSDRFSAERPKGSFSTLEIQRTEQGDSAMYLCASSYTGGQIFYEQYFGPGTRLTVT.

This chain links TRBV11-2 with TRBJ2-3; D possibly matches TRBD1 or TRBD2 (6 bases each). Germline loops: CDR1 SGHAT, CDR2 FQNNGV. The CDR3 is 14 residues long. With 5 bases removed from V and 4 bases from J, the gap between germline ends came to 13 bases. The CDR3: CASSLIRGADTQYF. The DNA for the CDR3 is TGTGCCAGCAGCCTAATAAGGGGGGCAGATACGCAGTATTTT.

The chain is built from TRBV7-8 and TRBJ2-1, with 7 bases aligning to TRBD2. The CDR3 loop spans 15 amino acids. J lost 6 bases, V lost 5 bases, and 10 bases had no gene match. CDR1 and CDR2 from the germline V gene are SGHVS and FQNEAQ. The CDR3 sequence is CASSPSSGVGNEQFF. CDR3 in DNA: TGTGCCAGCAGCCCGTCGAGCGGGGTAGGCAATGAGCAGTTCTTC. The complete variable domain, with remaining parts taken from reference TRBV7-8 and TRBJ2-1, reads GAGVSQSPRYKVAKRGQDVALRCDPISGHVSLFWYQQALGQGPEFLTYFQNEAQLDKSGLPSDRFFAERPEGSVSTLKIQRTQQEDSAVYLCASSPSSGVGNEQFFGPGTRLTVL.

J is TRBJ1-2 and V is TRBV29-1; D is ambiguous. Germline values: CDR1 SQVTM, CDR2 ANQGSEA. CDR3 length: 13 amino acids. V was cut by 2 bases and J by 4 bases, with 11 bases left in between. The CDR3 region has the DNA TGCAGCGTTGAAACGGTCAGGTCCTATGGCTACACCTTC. The encoded protein is CSVETVRSYGYTF.

The chain carries TRBV7-9 and TRBJ1-1; D possibly corresponds to TRBD1 (6 bases). The CDR3 is 10 residues long. Germline lookup yields CDR1 SEHNR and CDR2 FQNEAQ (reference sequence). V was pared by 10 bases and J by 8 bases, with 11 bases between. The CDR3 nucleotides read TGTGCCACTGAGGGGGTAGAAGCTTTCTTT. Amino acids: CATEGVEAFF.

In this sample, this clone turned up a few times. V is TRBV14 and J is TRBJ2-2; D gene unclear. Trimming stripped 4 bases from V and 4 bases from J, with 7 bases between. This CDR3 has 13 amino acids. Germline CDR1 SGHDN, CDR2 FVKESK. The CDR3 DNA is TGTGCCAGCAGCCCGACACTCACCGGGGAGCTGTTTTTT. Amino acid sequence: CASSPTLTGELFF.

As regards this clone: Other nucleotide sequences in the sample specify the same CDR3. The gene calls are TRBV19 and TRBJ2-5; TRBD1 matches 10 bases. Per germline, CDR1 LNHDA and CDR2 SQIVND (reference sequence). Germline trimming cut 6 bases from V and 2 bases from J; bases unmatched to any gene: 0. The CDR3 extends over 13 amino acids. CDR3: CASRDRGQETQYF. For the CDR3, the DNA is TGTGCCAGTAGGGACAGGGGGCAAGAGACCCAGTACTTC.

The chain joins TRBV7-2 to TRBJ2-7, with a weak D call TRBD1 (6 bases). The CDR3 loop spans 15 amino acids. Trimming cost V 5 bases and J 0 bases, with 14 bases left between them. Germline loops: CDR1 SGHTA, CDR2 FQGNSA. CDR3 DNA sequence: TGTGCCAGCAGCCCGGGACATACCCCCTCCTACGAGCAGTACTTC. Residues: CASSPGHTPSYEQYF.